Listed below are T cell receptor beta chains from one sample, sequenced in a study of blood T cells in healthy people across ages. One entry per CDR3 protein, called by TCRdb with MiXCR from the 5' RACE reads. Of 580,000 or so distinct CDR3 sequences listed, about 45% are singletons. Sequenced sample: blood. The receptors derive from a man older than 75 in good health. CDR3s leave out the opening cysteine and the closing phenylalanine or tryptophan. The order of the fields is V gene, J gene, CDR3 protein.

TRBV5-1	TRBJ1-6	ASSPNGGYSPLH
TRBV20-1	TRBJ2-5	SANRDRGWEQY
TRBV20-1	TRBJ1-6	SARDREHSPLH
TRBV20-1	TRBJ2-1	SAASGTSLEQF
TRBV3-1	TRBJ2-1	ASSQWTSGNYNEQF
TRBV6-5	TRBJ2-7	ASKPSAVHEQY
TRBV20-1	TRBJ1-2	SATKTGNYGYT
TRBV6-6	TRBJ2-7	ASSYSNRGGEQY
TRBV6-5	TRBJ2-7	ATPPFGLHYEQY
TRBV5-1	TRBJ2-1	ASSLAGTSAVNEQF
TRBV18	TRBJ2-1	ASSPMLAGGNYNEQF
TRBV3-1	TRBJ2-5	ASSLTGPQETQY
TRBV29-1	TRBJ2-5	SGGTGQGETQY
TRBV7-9	NA	ASSWRGKVGTQY
TRBV20-1	TRBJ1-5	SAIGGSPSLGNQPQH
TRBV6-6	TRBJ2-7	ASSYAGGVEGYEQY
TRBV7-8	TRBJ2-4	ASSSPTKGGKSIQY
TRBV24-1	TRBJ2-7	ARTRTSGSYEQY
TRBV4-3	TRBJ2-1	ASSQEVRGLASYNEQF
TRBV7-3	TRBJ2-1	ASSLTSRSYNEQF
TRBV12-3/TRBV12-4	TRBJ1-2	ASSQSPDLGYT
TRBV6-2/TRBV6-3	TRBJ1-2	ASKGDNGYT
TRBV20-1	TRBJ2-7	SARVLSGSAEQY
TRBV6-5	TRBJ1-6	ASSYSSSLAEVSYNSPLH
TRBV7-7	NA	ASSLGTGDHEQY
TRBV7-2	TRBJ2-1	ASSLDRGKLDEQF
TRBV5-1	TRBJ1-5	ASSLEEQGNQPQH
TRBV24-1	TRBJ1-2	ATSDVGQFYGYT
TRBV11-2	TRBJ2-1	ASGGTSGSNEQF
TRBV29-1	TRBJ2-5	SVPIGETQY
TRBV7-3	NA	ASSLSDLNEQY
TRBV7-9	TRBJ2-5	VTLPQGGQETQY
TRBV7-2	TRBJ1-5	ASSLDRAYQPQH